This T cell receptor beta chain is drawn from a study of blood T cells in healthy people across ages. Combining a sample-barcoded 5' primer with a J-beta primer mix, a second PCR ran for roughly 7 to 11 cycles. TCRdb re-derived calls from the 5' RACE reads in MiXCR, one entry per CDR3 protein. The profile shows approximately 960,000 distinct CDR3 sequences, around 29% of them singletons. Worth noting for this clonotype: No antigen is known for it.

Study-level results: Whereas aged donors had fewer naive CD4+ cells, long-lived donors had more of them and higher diversity.

Germline V gives CDR1 DFQATT, CDR2 SNEGSKA (reference sequence). V lost 0 bases and J 5 bases, leaving 16 bases between the germline ends. This CDR3 region has 16 residues. Investigators took roughly 10 milliliters of peripheral blood from every donor. These data were also reused for a study on T cells of mothers and their children. As that report states: Mothers gave over 8.5 million TCR beta CDR3 reads each, and children several million each.

The rearrangement joins TRBV20-1 to TRBJ2-2; possibly TRBD2 for D (5 bases). The sequence derives from a woman between 35 and 50 years old in good health. Sequencing was carried out using blood. CDR3 coding DNA: TGCAGTGCTAGAGATGGGAAGGACTTTGTTACCGGGGAGCTGTTTTTT. Amino acid sequence: CSARDGKDFVTGELFF.